The rows below give T cell receptor beta chains drawn from one sample of a study of blood T cell repertoires in COVID-19. The protocol was immunoSEQ multiplex PCR, while the TCRdb copy is restricted to in-frame clones and leaves out a portion. The sample lists around 330,000 clones, 70% to 90% occurring once. Sequenced sample: peripheral blood. The origin of the receptors is a woman aged 25 to 45 with COVID-19, enrolled during active disease. Each CDR3 is given with its conserved first and last residue. D genes are given only for firm matches. Where a row states a size, it is once, few, many or the class of an expanded clone; other rows omit it.

d_call	v_call	j_call	clone_size	cdr3_aa	cdr3_nt
TRBD2	TRBV11-2	TRBJ2-2	once	CASKLAGPNTGELFF	TGTGCCAGCAAACTAGCGGGACCGAACACCGGGGAGCTGTTTTTT
-	TRBV3-1/TRBV3-2	TRBJ1-5	-	CASSQVGGQPQHF	TGTGCCAGCAGCCAAGTCGGGGGTCAGCCCCAGCATTTT
TRBD2	TRBV11-3	TRBJ2-3	-	CASSSTSGGYADTQYF	TGTGCCAGCAGCTCGACTAGCGGGGGGTACGCAGATACGCAGTATTTT
-	TRBV6-5	TRBJ2-1	-	CASSYEAQGRNEQFF	TGTGCCAGCAGTTACGAGGCTCAGGGTCGGAATGAGCAGTTCTTC
-	TRBV7-9	TRBJ1-1	-	CASSFGRARTEAFF	TGTGCCAGCAGCTTCGGCAGGGCGAGGACTGAAGCTTTCTTT
TRBD1	TRBV9	TRBJ1-2	-	CASSPTLDRSYSGYTF	TGTGCCAGCAGCCCGACCCTGGACAGGTCCTATAGTGGCTACACCTTC
TRBD2	TRBV9	TRBJ2-7	-	CASSPSGGLWEQYF	TGTGCCAGCAGTCCTAGCGGGGGCCTGTGGGAGCAGTACTTC
-	TRBV28	TRBJ1-2	few	CASSFLDTWGGRGYTF	TGTGCCAGCAGTTTCCTTGACACCTGGGGGGGGAGAGGCTACACCTTC
TRBD1	TRBV6-5	TRBJ1-2	few	CASSYSRTGLPYGYTF	TGTGCCAGCAGTTACTCCCGGACAGGGCTCCCCTATGGCTACACCTTC
-	TRBV7-9	TRBJ2-7	-	CASSSTDRSFNEQYF	TGTGCCAGCAGTTCGACTGACAGAAGCTTTAACGAGCAGTACTTC
TRBD1	TRBV3-1/TRBV3-2	TRBJ1-1	-	CASSRGQGTEAFF	TGTGCCAGCAGCCGAGGACAGGGCACTGAAGCTTTCTTT
TRBD1	TRBV27	TRBJ1-1	-	CASSSTGLERTEAFF	TGTGCCAGCAGTTCGACAGGGTTGGAACGTACTGAAGCTTTCTTT
-	TRBV6-5	TRBJ1-6	-	CASCRGYNSPLHF	TGTGCCAGCTGTAGAGGTTATAATTCACCCCTCCACTTT
TRBD2	TRBV4-2	TRBJ2-3	-	CASSQDLQAGVTDTQYF	TGTGCCAGCAGCCAAGATCTTCAAGCGGGGGTGACAGATACGCAGTATTTT
-	TRBV19	TRBJ1-3	-	CASSPYWVGRGRKDGNTIYF	TGTGCCAGTAGTCCCTATTGGGTGGGTCGCGGCCGTAAAGATGGAAACACCATATATTTT
-	TRBV7-2	TRBJ1-5	-	CASSKTVFSNQPQHF	TGTGCCAGCAGCAAGACAGTTTTCAGCAATCAGCCCCAGCATTTT
-	TRBV6-5	TRBJ1-5	-	CASTFTVNQPQHF	TGTGCCAGCACCTTTACAGTCAATCAGCCCCAGCATTTT
TRBD1	TRBV9	TRBJ1-4	once	CASSVHPGTGREKLFF	TGTGCCAGCAGCGTCCACCCCGGGACAGGGAGGGAAAAACTGTTTTTT
-	TRBV28	TRBJ1-3	-	CASSSDGSGNTIYF	TGTGCCAGCAGTTCCGACGGGTCTGGAAACACCATATATTTT
TRBD1	TRBV29-1	TRBJ1-3	once	CSVVRTGRSGNTIYF	TGCAGCGTTGTACGGACAGGCCGCTCTGGAAACACCATATATTTT
TRBD2	TRBV7-8	TRBJ2-2	-	CASSLKGQRGIDGELFF	TGTGCCAGCAGCTTAAAGGGCCAGCGGGGGATTGACGGGGAGCTGTTTTTT
-	TRBV6-5	TRBJ1-1	few	CASSSAFRGTEAFF	TGTGCCAGCAGCTCCGCCTTTAGGGGCACTGAAGCTTTCTTT